Listed below are T cell receptor beta chains from one sample, sequenced in a study of cytomegalovirus exposure and HLA in healthy donors. Using immunoSEQ multiplex PCR, the repertoire was profiled, and TCRdb retains in-frame clones only, with some absent. The repertoire has roughly 58,000 clones, 80% to 95% of them found once; the top ten carry less than 4%. Material: PBMCs. The receptors come from a man aged 18 to 29 in good health and CMV-seronegative. The CDR3 runs from the conserved cysteine through the conserved F or W. The D gene is left open where the match is weak.

V	D	J	CDR3	DNA
TRBV28	TRBD1	TRBJ2-1	CASSFWTGQGENNEQFF	TGTGCCAGCAGTTTCTGGACAGGGCAGGGGGAGAACAATGAGCAGTTCTTC
TRBV7-6	TRBD2	TRBJ2-1	CASSVGRADEQFF	TGTGCCAGCAGCGTCGGGAGGGCCGATGAGCAGTTCTTC
TRBV6-5	.	TRBJ2-5	CASTPRVSSETQYF	TGTGCCAGCACCCCGAGGGTATCATCAGAGACCCAGTACTTC
TRBV5-4	.	TRBJ2-3	CASSLVSGTVDTQYF	TGTGCCAGCAGCTTGGTATCGGGGACTGTAGATACGCAGTATTTT
TRBV25-1	.	TRBJ1-3	CASSQGFSGNTIYF	TGTGCCAGCAGTCAGGGATTCTCTGGAAACACCATATATTTT
TRBV28	TRBD2	TRBJ2-1	CASSLTSGPVEQFF	TGTGCCAGCAGTTTGACTAGCGGACCTGTGGAGCAGTTCTTC
TRBV28	.	TRBJ2-2	CASSATNTGELFF	TGTGCCAGCAGTGCTACGAACACCGGGGAGCTGTTTTTT
TRBV7-8	.	TRBJ1-5	CASSLRGGPSNQPQHF	TGTGCCAGCAGCCTTAGGGGGGGGCCTTCTAATCAGCCCCAGCATTTT
TRBV6-1	TRBD1	TRBJ2-7	CASRFRDRTYEQYF	TGTGCCAGCCGTTTCCGGGACAGAACCTACGAGCAGTACTTC
TRBV5-1	.	TRBJ2-1	CASTLQGMVNEQFF	TGCGCCAGTACTTTGCAGGGAATGGTAAATGAGCAGTTCTTC
TRBV5-4	.	TRBJ1-3	CASSLGGVSGNTIYF	TGTGCCAGCAGCTTGGGGGGGGTCTCTGGAAACACCATATATTTT
TRBV16	.	TRBJ2-3	CASSQDSVAASTDTQYF	TGTGCCAGCAGCCAAGACAGCGTAGCGGCAAGCACAGATACGCAGTATTTT
TRBV27	.	TRBJ1-2	CASSPRENYGYTF	TGTGCCAGCAGTCCCAGGGAAAACTATGGCTACACCTTC
TRBV5-1	.	TRBJ1-4	CASSLVGEGGEKLFF	TGCGCCAGCAGCTTGGTCGGGGAGGGTGGCGAAAAACTGTTTTTT
TRBV5-4	.	TRBJ2-3	CASRRHEGIPTDTQYF	TGTGCCAGCAGACGACACGAGGGAATCCCCACAGATACGCAGTATTTT
TRBV7-9	.	TRBJ1-1	CASSLSRLNTEAFF	TGTGCCAGCAGCTTATCCAGATTAAACACTGAAGCTTTCTTT
TRBV29-1	.	TRBJ1-4	CSVVDADEKLFF	TGCAGCGTTGTTGACGCGGATGAAAAACTGTTTTTT
TRBV19	.	TRBJ2-1	CASSIGGEWRGKVGNGQFF	TGTGCCAGTAGTATAGGGGGGGAGTGGAGAGGAAAAGTGGGCAATGGGCAGTTCTTC
TRBV27	.	TRBJ2-2	CASSFSRANTGELFF	TGTGCCAGCAGTTTTTCCAGGGCTAACACCGGGGAGCTGTTTTTT
TRBV5-6	TRBD2	TRBJ2-1	CASSLAGAGGPDNEQFF	TGTGCCAGCAGCTTGGCCGGGGCGGGAGGGCCGGACAATGAGCAGTTCTTC